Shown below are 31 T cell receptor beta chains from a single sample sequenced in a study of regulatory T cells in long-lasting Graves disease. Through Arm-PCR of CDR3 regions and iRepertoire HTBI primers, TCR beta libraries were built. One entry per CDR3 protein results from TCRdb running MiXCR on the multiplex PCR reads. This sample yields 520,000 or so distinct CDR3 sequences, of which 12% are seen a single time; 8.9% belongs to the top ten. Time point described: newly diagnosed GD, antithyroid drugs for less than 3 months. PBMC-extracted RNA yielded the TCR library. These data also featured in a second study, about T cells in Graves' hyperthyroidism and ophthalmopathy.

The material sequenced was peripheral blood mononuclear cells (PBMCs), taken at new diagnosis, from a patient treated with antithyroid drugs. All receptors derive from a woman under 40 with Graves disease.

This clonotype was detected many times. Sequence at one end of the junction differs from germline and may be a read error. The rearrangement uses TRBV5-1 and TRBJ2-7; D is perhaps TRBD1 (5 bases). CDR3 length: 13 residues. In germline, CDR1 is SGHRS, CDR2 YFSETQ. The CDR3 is CASSFTTDYEQYF. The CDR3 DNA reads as TGTGCCAGCAGCTTTACGACAGACTACGAGCAGTACTTC. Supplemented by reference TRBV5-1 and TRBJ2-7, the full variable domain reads KAGVTQTPRYLIKTRGQQVTLSCSPISGHRSVSWYQQTPGQGLQFLFEYFSETQRNKGNFPGRFSGRQFSNSRSEMNVSTLELGDSALYLCASSFTTDYEQYFGPGTRLTVT.

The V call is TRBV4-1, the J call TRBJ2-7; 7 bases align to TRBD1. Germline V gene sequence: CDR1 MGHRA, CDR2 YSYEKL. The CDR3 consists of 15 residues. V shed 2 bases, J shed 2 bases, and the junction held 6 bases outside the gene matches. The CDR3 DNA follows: TGCGCCAGCAGCCAACATAAGACAGGGACCTACGAGCAGTACTTC. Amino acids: CASSQHKTGTYEQYF.

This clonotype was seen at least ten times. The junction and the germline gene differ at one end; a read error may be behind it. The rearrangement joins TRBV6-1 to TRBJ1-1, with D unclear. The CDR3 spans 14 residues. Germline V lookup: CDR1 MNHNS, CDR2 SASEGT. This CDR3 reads CASSEGFMNTEAFF. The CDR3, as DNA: TGCGCCAGCAGTGAGGGATTCATGAACACTGAAGCTTTCTTT.

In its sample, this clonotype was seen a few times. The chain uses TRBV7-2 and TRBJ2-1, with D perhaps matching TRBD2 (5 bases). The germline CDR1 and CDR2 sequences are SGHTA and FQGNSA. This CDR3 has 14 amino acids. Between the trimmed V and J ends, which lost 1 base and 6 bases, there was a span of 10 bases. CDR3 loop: CASSLVLLGNEQFF. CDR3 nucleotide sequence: TGTGCCAGCAGCTTAGTCTTACTAGGCAATGAGCAGTTCTTC. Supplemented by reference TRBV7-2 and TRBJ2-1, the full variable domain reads GAGVSQSPSNKVTEKGKDVELRCDPISGHTALYWYRQSLGQGLEFLIYFQGNSAPDKSGLPSDRFSAERTGGSVSTLTIQRTQQEDSAVYLCASSLVLLGNEQFFGPGTRLTVL.

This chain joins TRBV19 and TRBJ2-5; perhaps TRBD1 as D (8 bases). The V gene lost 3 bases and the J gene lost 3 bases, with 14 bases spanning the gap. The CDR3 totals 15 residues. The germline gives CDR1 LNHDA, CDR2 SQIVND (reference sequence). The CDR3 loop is CASSMRGGQEETQYF. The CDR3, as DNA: TGTGCCAGTAGTATGAGGGGGGGACAGGAAGAGACCCAGTACTTC.

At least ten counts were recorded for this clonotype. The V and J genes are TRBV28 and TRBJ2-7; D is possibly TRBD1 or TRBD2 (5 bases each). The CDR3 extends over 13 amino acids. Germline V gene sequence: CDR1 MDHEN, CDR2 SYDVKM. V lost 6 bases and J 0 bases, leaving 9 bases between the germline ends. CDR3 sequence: CASRPGSSYEQYF. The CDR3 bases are TGTGCCAGCAGGCCAGGGAGCTCCTACGAGCAGTACTTC.

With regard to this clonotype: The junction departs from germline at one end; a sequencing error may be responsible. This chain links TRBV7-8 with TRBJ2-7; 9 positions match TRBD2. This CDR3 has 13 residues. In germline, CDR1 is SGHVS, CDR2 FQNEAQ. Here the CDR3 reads CASRLAGRGLAYF. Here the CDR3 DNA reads TGTGCCAGCAGATTAGCTGGGAGGGGACTAGCTTACTTC.

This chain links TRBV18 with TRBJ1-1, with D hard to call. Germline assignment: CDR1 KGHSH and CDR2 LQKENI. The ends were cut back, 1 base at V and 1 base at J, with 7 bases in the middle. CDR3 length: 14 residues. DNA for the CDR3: TGTGCCAGCTCACCACAAAATGGGAACACTGAAGCTTTCTTT. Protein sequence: CASSPQNGNTEAFF.

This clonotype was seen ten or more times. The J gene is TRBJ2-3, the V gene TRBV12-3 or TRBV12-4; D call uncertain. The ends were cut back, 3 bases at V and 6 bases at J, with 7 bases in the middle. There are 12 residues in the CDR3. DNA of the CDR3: TGTGCCAGCAGTTTGGTGTGGGATACGCAGTATTTT. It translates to CASSLVWDTQYF.

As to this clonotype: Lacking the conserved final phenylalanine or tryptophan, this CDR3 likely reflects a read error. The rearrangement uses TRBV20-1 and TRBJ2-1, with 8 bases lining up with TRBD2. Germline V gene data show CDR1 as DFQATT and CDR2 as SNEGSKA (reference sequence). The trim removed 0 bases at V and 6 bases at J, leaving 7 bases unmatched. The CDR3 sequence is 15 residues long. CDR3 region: CSARDGVAGTNEQFV. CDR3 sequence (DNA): TGCAGTGCTAGAGATGGGGTAGCGGGGACCAATGAGCAGTTCGTC.

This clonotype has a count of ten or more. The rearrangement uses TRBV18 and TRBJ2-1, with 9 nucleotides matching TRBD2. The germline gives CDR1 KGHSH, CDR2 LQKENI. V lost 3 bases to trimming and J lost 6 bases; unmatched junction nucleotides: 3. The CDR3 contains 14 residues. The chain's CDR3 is CASSPVLAGNEQFF. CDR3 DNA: TGTGCCAGCTCACCCGTACTAGCGGGCAATGAGCAGTTCTTC.

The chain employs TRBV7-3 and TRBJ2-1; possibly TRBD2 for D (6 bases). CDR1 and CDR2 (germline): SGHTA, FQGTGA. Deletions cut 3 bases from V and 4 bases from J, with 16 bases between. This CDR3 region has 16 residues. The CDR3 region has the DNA TGTGCCAGCAGCTTCCCTCAAGGTGGGGGGTACAATGAGCAGTTCTTC. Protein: CASSFPQGGGYNEQFF.

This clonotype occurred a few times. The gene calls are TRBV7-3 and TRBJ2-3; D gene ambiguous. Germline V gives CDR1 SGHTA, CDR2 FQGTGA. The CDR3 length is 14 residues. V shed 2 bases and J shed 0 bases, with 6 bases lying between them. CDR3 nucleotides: TGTGCCAGCAGCTTAGCGGTCAGCACAGATACGCAGTATTTT. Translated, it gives CASSLAVSTDTQYF.

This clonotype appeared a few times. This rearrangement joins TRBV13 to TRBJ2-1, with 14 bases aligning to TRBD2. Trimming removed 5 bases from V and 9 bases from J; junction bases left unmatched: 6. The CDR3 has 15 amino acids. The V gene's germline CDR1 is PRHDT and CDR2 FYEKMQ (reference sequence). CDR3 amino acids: CASSLGGLAGGEQFF. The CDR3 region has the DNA TGTGCCAGCAGCCTCGGCGGACTAGCGGGAGGTGAGCAGTTCTTC.

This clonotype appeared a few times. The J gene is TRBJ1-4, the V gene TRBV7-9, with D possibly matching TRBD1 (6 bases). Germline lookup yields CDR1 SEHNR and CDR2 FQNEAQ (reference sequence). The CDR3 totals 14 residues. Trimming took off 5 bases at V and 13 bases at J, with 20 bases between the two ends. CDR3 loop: CASSPRTGNEGLFF. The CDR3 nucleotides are TGTGCCAGCAGCCCCCGCACAGGGAACGAAGGACTGTTTTTT.

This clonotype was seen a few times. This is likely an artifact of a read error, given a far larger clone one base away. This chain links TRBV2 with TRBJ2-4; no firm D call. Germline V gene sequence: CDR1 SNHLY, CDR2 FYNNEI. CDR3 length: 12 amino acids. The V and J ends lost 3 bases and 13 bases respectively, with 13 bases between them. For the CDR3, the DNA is TGTGCCAGCAGTGATGCAGCCGATGAGCAGTACTTC. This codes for CASSDAADEQYF.

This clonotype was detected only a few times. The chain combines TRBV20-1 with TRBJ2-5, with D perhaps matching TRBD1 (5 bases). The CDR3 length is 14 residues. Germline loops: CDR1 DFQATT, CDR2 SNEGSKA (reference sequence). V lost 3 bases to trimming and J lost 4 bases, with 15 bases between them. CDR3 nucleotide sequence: TGCAGTGCTAGTCGTGTGGGTAGGGGAGAGACCCAGTACTTC. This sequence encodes CSASRVGRGETQYF.

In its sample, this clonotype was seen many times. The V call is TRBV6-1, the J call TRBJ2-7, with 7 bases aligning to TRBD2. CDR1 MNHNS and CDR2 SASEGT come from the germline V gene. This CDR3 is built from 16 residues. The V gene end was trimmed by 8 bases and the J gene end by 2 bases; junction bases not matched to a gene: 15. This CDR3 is CASGGPRGEGTYEQYF. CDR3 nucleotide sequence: TGTGCCAGCGGAGGACCTCGAGGGGAGGGTACCTACGAGCAGTACTTC.

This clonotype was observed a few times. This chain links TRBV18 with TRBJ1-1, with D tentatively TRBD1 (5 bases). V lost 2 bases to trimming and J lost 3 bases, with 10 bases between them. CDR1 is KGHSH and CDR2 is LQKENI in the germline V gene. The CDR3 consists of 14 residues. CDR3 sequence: CASSPGAPDTEAFF. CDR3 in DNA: TGTGCCAGCTCACCAGGGGCGCCGGACACTGAAGCTTTCTTT.

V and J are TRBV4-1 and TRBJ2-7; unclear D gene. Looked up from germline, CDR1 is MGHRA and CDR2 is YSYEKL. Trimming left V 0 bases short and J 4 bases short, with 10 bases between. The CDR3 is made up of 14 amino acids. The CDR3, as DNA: TGCGCCAGCAGCCAAGAGACCCGTCAGTACGAGCAGTACTTC. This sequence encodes CASSQETRQYEQYF.

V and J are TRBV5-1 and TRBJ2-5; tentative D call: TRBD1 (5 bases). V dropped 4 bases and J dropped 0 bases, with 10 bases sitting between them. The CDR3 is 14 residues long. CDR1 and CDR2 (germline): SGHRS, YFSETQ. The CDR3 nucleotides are TGCGCCAGCAGCCGCTTGGACAACCAAGAGACCCAGTACTTC. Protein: CASSRLDNQETQYF.

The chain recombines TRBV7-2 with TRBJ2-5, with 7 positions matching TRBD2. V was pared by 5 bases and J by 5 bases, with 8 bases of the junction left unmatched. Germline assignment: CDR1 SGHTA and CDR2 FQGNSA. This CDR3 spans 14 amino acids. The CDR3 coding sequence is TGTGCCAGCAGCGGGACTACCGGTGGGGAGACCCAGTACTTC. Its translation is CASSGTTGGETQYF.

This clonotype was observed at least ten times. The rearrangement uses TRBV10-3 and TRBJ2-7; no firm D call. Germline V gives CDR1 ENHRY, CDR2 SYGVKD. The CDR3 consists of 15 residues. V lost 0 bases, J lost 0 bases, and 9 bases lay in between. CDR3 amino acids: CAISESIGSSYEQYF. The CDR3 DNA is TGTGCCATCAGTGAGTCGATCGGCAGCTCCTACGAGCAGTACTTC.

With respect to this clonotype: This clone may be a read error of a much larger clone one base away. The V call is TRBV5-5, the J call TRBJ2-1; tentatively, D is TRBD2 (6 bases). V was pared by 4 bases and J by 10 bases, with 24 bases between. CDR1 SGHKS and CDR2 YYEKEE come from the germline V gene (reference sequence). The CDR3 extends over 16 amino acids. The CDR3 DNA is TGTGCCAGCAGCGACGGGACCGGGGGTAATGCCTACGAGCAGTTCTTC. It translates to CASSDGTGGNAYEQFF.

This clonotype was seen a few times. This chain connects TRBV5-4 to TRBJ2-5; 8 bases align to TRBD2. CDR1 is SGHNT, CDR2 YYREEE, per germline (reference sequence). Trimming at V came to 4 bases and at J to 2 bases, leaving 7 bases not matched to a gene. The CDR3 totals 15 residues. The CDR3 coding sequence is TGTGCCAGCAGCATTACTAGCGGCAGACAAGAGACCCAGTACTTC. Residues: CASSITSGRQETQYF. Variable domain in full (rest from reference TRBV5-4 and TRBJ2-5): ETGVTQSPTHLIKTRGQQVTLRCSSQSGHNTVSWYQQALGQGPQFIFQYYREEENGRGNFPPRFSGLQFPNYSSELNVNALELDDSALYLCASSITSGRQETQYFGPGTRLLVL.

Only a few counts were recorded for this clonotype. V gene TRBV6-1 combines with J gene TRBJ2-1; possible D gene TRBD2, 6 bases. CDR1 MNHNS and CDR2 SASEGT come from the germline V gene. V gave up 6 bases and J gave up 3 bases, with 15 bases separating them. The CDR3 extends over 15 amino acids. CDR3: CASSVPGRDYNEQFF. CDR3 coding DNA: TGTGCCAGCAGCGTCCCCGGGCGGGACTACAATGAGCAGTTCTTC.

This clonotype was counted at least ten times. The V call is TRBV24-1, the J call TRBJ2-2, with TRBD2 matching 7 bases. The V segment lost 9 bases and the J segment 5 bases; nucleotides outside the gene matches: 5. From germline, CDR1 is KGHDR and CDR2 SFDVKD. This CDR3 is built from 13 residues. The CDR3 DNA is TGTGCCACCGGCAGGGAGGGTACCGGGGAGCTGTTTTTT. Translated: CATGREGTGELFF.

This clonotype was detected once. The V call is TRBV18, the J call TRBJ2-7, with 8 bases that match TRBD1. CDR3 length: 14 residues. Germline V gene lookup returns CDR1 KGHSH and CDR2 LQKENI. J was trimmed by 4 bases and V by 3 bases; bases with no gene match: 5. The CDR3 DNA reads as TGTGCCAGCTCACCGCGGACAGGGCGGTACGAGCAGTACTTC. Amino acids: CASSPRTGRYEQYF. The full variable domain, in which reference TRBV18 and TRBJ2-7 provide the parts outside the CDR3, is NAGVMQNPRHLVRRRGQEARLRCSPMKGHSHVYWYRQLPEEGLKFMVYLQKENIIDESGMPKERFSAEFPKEGPSILRIQQVVRGDSAAYFCASSPRTGRYEQYFGPGTRLTVT.

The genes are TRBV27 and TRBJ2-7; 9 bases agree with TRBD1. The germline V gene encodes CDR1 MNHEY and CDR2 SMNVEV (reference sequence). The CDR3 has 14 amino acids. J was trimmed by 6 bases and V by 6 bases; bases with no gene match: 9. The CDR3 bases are TGTGCCAGCAGATCCGGGACAGGGTTTACCGAGCAGTACTTC. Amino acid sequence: CASRSGTGFTEQYF.

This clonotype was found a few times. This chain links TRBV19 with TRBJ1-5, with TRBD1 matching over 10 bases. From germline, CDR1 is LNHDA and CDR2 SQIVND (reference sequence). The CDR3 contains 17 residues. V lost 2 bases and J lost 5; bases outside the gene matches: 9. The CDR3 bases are TGTGCCAGTAGTATAAGGAGGGGACAGGGGTGGGATCAGCCCCAGCATTTT. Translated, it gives CASSIRRGQGWDQPQHF.

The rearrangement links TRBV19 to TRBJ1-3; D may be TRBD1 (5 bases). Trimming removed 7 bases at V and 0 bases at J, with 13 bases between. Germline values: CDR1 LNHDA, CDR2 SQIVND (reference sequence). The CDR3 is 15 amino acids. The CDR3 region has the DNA TGTGCCAGTAAAGGGACGGCCTACTCTGGAAACACCATATATTTT. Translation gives CASKGTAYSGNTIYF.